This entry lists 22 T cell receptor beta chains sequenced from one sample in a study of molecular identifiers for immune sequencing clone quantification. Using its own MiXCR run on the PCR reads, TCRdb lists one record per CDR3 protein. This sample has around 65,000 distinct CDR3 sequences, with 15% to 20% found just once. Sequences were obtained from naive CD8+ T cells from blood, with Jurkat cell RNA spiked in. Subset given: FACS-sorted CD8+CD4-CCR7+CD45RA+ naive T cells. These receptors were obtained from a human donor in good health. Some libraries in this study had Jurkat cell RNA spiked in.

In the case of this clonotype: A much more abundant neighbour one base away suggests this may be a read error. This chain links TRBV24-1 with TRBJ1-1, with 7 bases matching TRBD1. Germline CDR1 KGHDR, CDR2 SFDVKD. This CDR3 is built from 16 residues. The CDR3 loop reads CATSERRQGPNTGAFF. The CDR3, as DNA: TGTGCCACCAGTGAACGACGACAGGGACCGAACACTGGAGCTTTCTTT.

This clonotype was counted many times. The gene calls are TRBV20-1 and TRBJ2-7, with D possibly matching TRBD2 (6 bases). This CDR3 region has 12 residues. Trimming took off 3 bases at V and 6 bases at J, with 12 bases between the two ends. Per germline, CDR1 DFQATT and CDR2 SNEGSKA (reference sequence). The CDR3 coding sequence is TGCAGTGCTAGGGAAACTAGCCCCGAGCAGTACTTC. Translated: CSARETSPEQYF.

This clonotype has more than one count but fewer than ten. The V call is TRBV5-8, the J call TRBJ2-5; 12 bases line up with TRBD1. This CDR3 contains 15 residues. V lost 3 bases and J lost 4; bases outside the gene matches: 4. The V gene's germline CDR1 is SGHTS and CDR2 YDEGEE. The CDR3 reads CASSSGTGGRETQYF. The CDR3 DNA is TGTGCCAGCAGCTCCGGGACAGGGGGCCGAGAGACCCAGTACTTC. Based on the CDR3 plus reference TRBV5-8 and TRBJ2-5, the full variable domain is EAGVTQSPTHLIKTRGQQATLRCSPISGHTSVYWYQQALGLGLQFLLWYDEGEERNRGNFPPRFSGRQFPNYSSELNVNALELEDSALYLCASSSGTGGRETQYFGPGTRLLVL.

This clonotype was detected many times. This chain joins TRBV29-1 and TRBJ2-1; unclear D gene. CDR1 is SQVTM, CDR2 ANQGSEA, per germline. This CDR3 has 11 residues. V dropped 0 bases and J dropped 12 bases, with 9 bases sitting between them. CDR3 loop: CSVEDSLGQFF. CDR3 in DNA: TGCAGCGTTGAAGATAGTCTAGGGCAGTTCTTC.

Many counts were recorded for this clonotype. This sequence joins TRBV4-3 and TRBJ2-7; TRBD2 matches 11 bases. V lost 4 bases to trimming and J lost 3 bases; unmatched junction nucleotides: 5. Germline CDR1 reads LGHNA; CDR2 reads YSLEER. The CDR3 sequence is 15 residues long. Here the CDR3 DNA reads TGCGCCAGCAGCCCTGGGACTAGCGGCGGCTACGAGCAGTACTTC. Translating gives CASSPGTSGGYEQYF.

Turning to this clonotype: A clone one base away is much larger, so this may be a read error. The J gene is TRBJ2-7, the V gene TRBV7-9, with 7 positions matching TRBD1. V was pared by 7 bases and J by 1 base, with 16 bases of the junction left unmatched. The CDR3 sequence is 17 residues long. CDR1 SEHNR and CDR2 FQNEAQ come from the germline V gene (reference sequence). In DNA form, the CDR3 reads TGTGCCAGCAACCAAAAGAAGACAGGGATGGGATCCTACGAGCAGTACTTC. It encodes CASNQKKTGMGSYEQYF.

This clonotype was recorded many times. V is TRBV5-1 and J is TRBJ2-7; TRBD1 might be the D (6 bases). The CDR3 is 18 amino acids. Trimming removed 3 bases from V and 5 bases from J, with 27 bases in between. Germline assignment: CDR1 SGHRS and CDR2 YFSETQ. The chain's CDR3 is CASSWRFSGTPNPDEQYF. CDR3 nucleotides: TGCGCCAGCAGCTGGAGATTTTCCGGGACACCCAATCCGGACGAGCAGTACTTC. The full variable domain, with the rest looked up from reference TRBV5-1 and TRBJ2-7, is KAGVTQTPRYLIKTRGQQVTLSCSPISGHRSVSWYQQTPGQGLQFLFEYFSETQRNKGNFPGRFSGRQFSNSRSEMNVSTLELGDSALYLCASSWRFSGTPNPDEQYFGPGTRLTVT.

This clonotype was seen repeatedly, ten times or more. This chain uses TRBV3-1 with TRBJ2-6, with D maybe TRBD2 (6 bases). The CDR3 runs 16 residues. V shed 0 bases and J shed 4 bases, with 10 bases lying between them. Germline V gene data show CDR1 as LGHDT and CDR2 as YNNKEL (reference sequence). CDR3 region: CASSQDGGYGANVLTF. The CDR3 DNA is TGTGCCAGCAGCCAAGACGGAGGGTACGGGGCCAACGTCCTGACTTTC.

At least ten counts were recorded for this clonotype. The V call is TRBV4-1, the J call TRBJ1-1, with D possibly matching TRBD1 (5 bases). In germline, CDR1 is MGHRA, CDR2 YSYEKL. Trimming took off 4 bases at V and 8 bases at J, with 23 bases between the two ends. The CDR3 is 16 amino acids. CDR3 protein: CASSRGPRVGGSEAFF. The DNA for the CDR3 is TGCGCCAGCAGCCGAGGACCCAGGGTCGGAGGATCGGAAGCTTTCTTT.

This clonotype was detected many times. The rearrangement uses TRBV20-1 and TRBJ1-1; D is unclear. Germline V CDR1 and CDR2: DFQATT, SNEGSKA (reference sequence). Trimming pared 4 bases from V and 0 bases from J, leaving 9 bases between. This CDR3 is built from 13 residues. For the CDR3, the DNA is TGCAGTGCTACCGGGTCCTTGAACACTGAAGCTTTCTTT. As protein: CSATGSLNTEAFF.

This clonotype showed up just a few times. The J gene is TRBJ2-3, the V gene TRBV7-3; the match to TRBD1 covers 7 bases. The CDR3 runs to 18 residues. V shed 0 bases and J 2 bases; nucleotides not matched to a gene: 11. The V gene's germline CDR1 is SGHTA and CDR2 FQGTGA. CDR3 amino acids: CASSLTPSTGTDTDTQYF. CDR3 nucleotide sequence: TGTGCCAGCAGCTTAACCCCCTCGACAGGGACGGACACAGATACGCAGTATTTT.

This clonotype has ten or more counts. The chain links TRBV21-1 to TRBJ1-1; TRBD1, the table's D call, was not compared with the DNA. TRBV21-1 is an annotated pseudogene. This CDR3 is 19 amino acids long. CDR3 nucleotides: TGTGCCAGCAGCAAAGGTAACCCGCAACGAACGGGGGAGAACACTGAAGCTTTCTTT. The encoded protein is CASSKGNPQRTGENTEAFF.

The rearrangement uses TRBV30 and TRBJ2-1, with D uncertain. This CDR3 has 12 amino acids. The V end lost 4 bases, the J end lost 8 bases, and 12 bases lay between the germline ends. Germline-derived CDR1 and CDR2 are GTSNPN and SVGIG (reference sequence). In nucleotides, the CDR3 is TGTGCCTGGACCACCTATGACGATGAGCAGTTCTTC. As protein: CAWTTYDDEQFF. Filled out from reference TRBV30 and TRBJ2-1, the complete variable domain reads SQTIHQWPATLVQPVGSPLSLECTVEGTSNPNLYWYRQAAGRGLQLLFYSVGIGQISSEVPQNLSASRPQDRQFILSSKKLLLSDSGFYLCAWTTYDDEQFFGPGTRLTVL.

This clonotype was recorded at least ten times. The chain uses TRBV11-2 and TRBJ1-5; D gene ambiguous. Germline V gene data show CDR1 as SGHAT and CDR2 as FQNNGV. The CDR3 covers 15 residues. Trimming took 1 base from V and 0 from J, leaving 7 bases between them. For the CDR3, the DNA is TGTGCCAGCAGCTTAGGGGCAGCTAGCAATCAGCCCCAGCATTTT. Translation gives CASSLGAASNQPQHF.

The chain links TRBV6-5 to TRBJ2-2; 11 bases line up with TRBD2. From germline, CDR1 is MNHEY and CDR2 SVGAGI. The CDR3 totals 16 residues. The trim removed 4 bases at V and 2 bases at J, leaving 3 bases unmatched. CDR3 region: CASSLGLAVNTGELFF. The DNA of the CDR3 is TGTGCCAGCAGTTTGGGACTAGCGGTCAACACCGGGGAGCTGTTTTTT.

Concerning this clonotype: A much larger clone sits a single nucleotide away, making a read error possible. The gene calls are TRBV7-9 and TRBJ1-1; 7 nucleotides align to TRBD1. This CDR3 region has 12 residues. Germline V lookup: CDR1 SEHNR, CDR2 FQNEAQ (reference sequence). CDR3 DNA sequence: TGTGCCAGCAGCTCAACAGGGGTTGAAGCTTCCTTT. Its translation is CASSSTGVEASF.

A word on this clonotype: This is likely a read error, given that the CDR3 carries no conserved phenylalanine or tryptophan at its end. The V call is TRBV20-1, the J call TRBJ1-5, with a weak D call TRBD1 (5 bases). V lost 5 bases and J 5 bases, leaving 13 bases between the germline ends. CDR3 length: 13 residues. CDR1 is DFQATT, CDR2 SNEGSKA, per germline (reference sequence). The DNA for the CDR3 is TGCAGTGCTGGCAGGGCGAGCGATCAGCCCCAGCATTTA. Protein sequence: CSAGRASDQPQHL.

By frequency in the sample, this clonotype is medium-sized. V is TRBV4-1 and J is TRBJ2-1; TRBD2 might be the D (7 bases). Trimming took 2 bases from V and 4 from J, leaving 15 bases between them. From germline, CDR1 is MGHRA and CDR2 YSYEKL. The CDR3 is 16 amino acids. The CDR3 DNA reads TGCGCCAGCAGCCAATCTGCGGGGGCGCAGTACAATGAGCAGTTCTTC. This codes for CASSQSAGAQYNEQFF.

There are many counts of this clonotype. The V call is TRBV5-6, the J call TRBJ2-4, with 12 bases that match TRBD2. CDR1 is SGHDT and CDR2 is YYEEEE in the germline V gene. With 4 bases clipped from V and 8 bases from J, the junction kept 16 bases outside the gene matches. The CDR3 is 18 residues long. The CDR3 DNA reads TGTGCCAGCAGCCCGATTACCCTAGCGGGAGGGCCCGGGGACATTCAGTACTTC. It specifies CASSPITLAGGPGDIQYF. Full variable domain (missing parts from reference TRBV5-6 and TRBJ2-4): DAGVTQSPTHLIKTRGQQVTLRCSPKSGHDTVSWYQQALGQGPQFIFQYYEEEERQRGNFPDRFSGHQFPNYSSELNVNALLLGDSALYLCASSPITLAGGPGDIQYFGAGTRLSVL.

This clonotype was seen more than once but under ten times. The chain carries TRBV12-3 or TRBV12-4 and TRBJ1-3; D ambiguous. This CDR3 region has 14 residues. V lost 5 bases to trimming and J lost 0 bases, with 8 bases between them. The CDR3 region is CASSQYLSGNTIYF. CDR3 DNA sequence: TGTGCCAGCAGTCAGTACCTCTCTGGAAACACCATATATTTT.

This clonotype came up many times. This rearrangement joins TRBV6-1 to TRBJ2-1; 10 bases agree with TRBD2. V trimming: 6 bases; J trimming: 6 bases; junction bases outside the gene matches: 8. The CDR3 loop spans 15 amino acids. Per the germline V gene, CDR1 is MNHNS and CDR2 is SASEGT. The CDR3 loop is CASSATGLAVNEQFF. DNA for the CDR3: TGTGCCAGCAGCGCAACCGGACTAGCGGTCAATGAGCAGTTCTTC.

This clonotype was counted at least ten times. The chain uses TRBV11-2 and TRBJ2-7, with D unclear. Germline V gene data show CDR1 as SGHAT and CDR2 as FQNNGV. The CDR3 is 12 amino acids. The germline V and J ends were trimmed by 5 bases and 2 bases, with 7 bases remaining between them. CDR3 in DNA: TGTGCCAGCAGCCTTGGGGCCTACGAGCAGTACTTC. Amino acid sequence: CASSLGAYEQYF.